The source of this T cell receptor beta chain is a study of blood T cell repertoires in COVID-19 (dated by TCRdb to the early 2020s). Some background on the complete study: Samples covering the acute and convalescent phases of COVID-19 were provided by collaborators in the United States, Italy and Spain. The material from the prospective study consisted of cDNA or gDNA derived from T cells, B-cell-depleted T cells, or PBMCs. The dataset comprised deeply sampled blood TCRbeta repertoires from subjects exposed to, actively infected with, or recovered from COVID-19. The repertoires were released in a freely available public database intended as a resource for research on the immune response to SARS-CoV-2. Samples came from the ongoing ImmuneRACE study (first 160 participants) plus 1,254 subjects from 6 global collaborators. A de-identified subject ID, COVID-19 status, age in years and sex were almost always included in the sample metadata. Where available, HLA class I and class II types were taken from metadata supplied by the sample provider and were not determined by assay-based typing.

TCRbeta CDR3 regions were amplified from genomic DNA by means of the immunoSEQ Assay, a bias-controlled multiplex PCR. The source study handled its data this way. The number of nucleated cells in each sample was estimated by amplification of reference gene primers within the assay. To quantify the absolute abundance of each unique TCRbeta CDR3 rearrangement, sequence reads were collapsed and filtered. For each sample, productive Simpson clonality was calculated by taking the square root of Simpson's diversity index across productive rearrangements. The clones in this table, taken by TCRdb from immuneACCESS, are in-frame only. Not every clone is retained; where verified, under half of the shortfall comes from an unresolved V gene, and the cause of the rest is unknown. V, J and clone size are taken as reported in that table, and D and trimming were inferred from the DNA itself. The sample table records over 120,000 clones; around nine tenths of these occur just once. The ten largest make up 8.5% to 9.5% of the sample.

Each collaborating institution followed its own protocols to collect whole blood in K2EDTA tubes. For TCRbeta analysis, collaborators shipped samples in one of three forms: frozen whole blood, isolated PBMCs, or DNA extracted from either of those sample types. CDR1 is given as SEHNR and CDR2 as FQNEAQ, both from the germline V gene (reference sequence). From the cysteine through the phenylalanine, the CDR3 covers 13 amino acids. The sequence is cut down to CDR3 DNA, 39 bases in frame from base 1. V ends up 2 bases short and J 3 bases short, with an unmatched junction base count of 1. This clone came up once. No antigen is known for it. Base qualities are not provided; no much larger clone lies one nucleotide away. What the research found in general, with its limitations: The amount of clinical and demographic metadata varied by source and participant and was provided uncurated.

The sample comprised peripheral blood. The origin of this receptor is a woman in her 50s with active or convalescent COVID-19. The chain employs TRBV7-9 and TRBJ2-7; the central 7 bases match TRBD1. The nucleotide sequence reads TGTGCCAGCAGCTTATCAGGGGGCTACGAGCAGTACTTC. This sequence encodes CASSLSGGYEQYF.